The 29 T cell receptor beta chains in this list originate from one sample, sequenced in a study of regulatory T cells in long-lasting Graves disease. Investigators prepared the TCR beta libraries by applying iRepertoire HTBI primers and Arm-PCR of CDR3 regions. TCRdb used MiXCR to reprocess the multiplex PCR reads, holding one entry per CDR3 protein. The repertoire includes hundreds of thousands of distinct CDR3 sequences, roughly 15% of them detected once, and 18% sits in the top ten. Time point given: newly diagnosed GD, antithyroid drugs for less than 3 months. Generation of the TCR library employed RNA extracted from PBMCs. Another study also made use of these data, one on T cells in Graves' hyperthyroidism and ophthalmopathy.

This sample comprised peripheral blood mononuclear cells (PBMCs), obtained at new diagnosis, from a patient treated with antithyroid drugs. Receptors originate from a woman in her 30s with Graves disease.

This clonotype was recorded at least ten times. The CDR3 loop reads CASSLWTSGEDTQYF. DNA for the CDR3: TGTGCCAGCAGCCTATGGACTAGCGGAGAAGATACGCAGTATTTT. V usage is TRBV7-9 and J usage is TRBJ2-3; 10 bases agree with TRBD2. Germline values: CDR1 SEHNR, CDR2 FQNEAQ (reference sequence). The ends lost 5 bases at V and 5 bases at J; junction bases unmatched: 7. This CDR3 comprises 15 residues. Combining the CDR3 with reference TRBV7-9 and TRBJ2-3 gives the whole variable domain DTGVSQNPRHKITKRGQNVTFRCDPISEHNRLYWYRQTLGQGPEFLTYFQNEAQLEKSRLLSDRFSAERPKGSFSTLEIQRTEQGDSAMYLCASSLWTSGEDTQYFGPGTRLTVL.

The V gene is TRBV20-1, the J gene TRBJ2-7; 7 bases fit TRBD2. This CDR3 contains 15 residues. Trimming took 3 bases from V and 0 from J; bases not matched to a gene: 8. Germline values: CDR1 DFQATT, CDR2 SNEGSKA (reference sequence). The CDR3 reads CSASLSGTSSYEQYF. The CDR3 DNA follows: TGCAGTGCTAGTTTGAGCGGGACCAGCTCCTACGAGCAGTACTTC.

The chain links TRBV19 to TRBJ2-1, with 7 bases aligning to TRBD2. The V segment lost 6 bases and the J segment 6 bases; nucleotides outside the gene matches: 5. Germline loops: CDR1 LNHDA, CDR2 SQIVND (reference sequence). The CDR3 runs 13 residues. The CDR3, as DNA: TGTGCCAGTAGCAGGACTAGTCTCAATGAGCAGTTCTTC. Its translation is CASSRTSLNEQFF.

In this sample, this clonotype turned up a few times. The chain carries TRBV15 and TRBJ2-7; 7 bases fit TRBD2. Germline V gene data show CDR1 as LNHNV and CDR2 as YYDKDF (reference sequence). CDR3 size: 14 residues. Trimming cost V 1 base and J 1 base; bases outside gene matches: 1. CDR3 bases: TGTGCCACCAGCAGAGGGGGGGGGTCCTACGAGCAGTACTTC. As protein: CATSRGGGSYEQYF.

A note on this clonotype: With a far larger clone one base away, a read error is the likely cause. The chain is built from TRBV27 and TRBJ1-5, with a possible D match to TRBD1 (5 bases). The germline V gene has CDR1 MNHEY and CDR2 SMNVEV (reference sequence). Trimming left V 4 bases short and J 4 bases short, with 17 bases between. The CDR3 has 16 amino acids. CDR3 sequence reads: CASSSAGLYQNQPQHF. The DNA of the CDR3 is TGTGCCAGCAGTTCGGCAGGGCTTTACCAAAATCAGCCCCAGCATTTT.

This clonotype was seen many times. CDR3: CASSLTSGRGGYNEQFF. In nucleotides, the CDR3 is TGTGCCAGCAGTTTGACCAGCGGGAGGGGAGGATACAATGAGCAGTTCTTC. The V and J genes are TRBV27 and TRBJ2-1, with TRBD2 identical over 10 bases. V trimming: 3 bases; J trimming: 4 bases; junction bases outside the gene matches: 9. Looked up from germline, CDR1 is MNHEY and CDR2 is SMNVEV (reference sequence). The CDR3 is 17 amino acids.

The genes are TRBV28 and TRBJ1-5; the match to TRBD1 covers 7 bases. This CDR3 is built from 17 residues. The V gene's germline CDR1 is MDHEN and CDR2 SYDVKM. The V gene end was trimmed by 3 bases and the J gene end by 4 bases; junction bases not matched to a gene: 12. Here the CDR3 DNA reads TGTGCCAGCAGTTTTGGAGGAGGGCAGGGGGTAAATCAGCCCCAGCATTTT. As protein: CASSFGGGQGVNQPQHF.

The chain uses TRBV9 and TRBJ1-2; 9 nucleotides match TRBD1. Per the germline V gene, CDR1 is SGDLS and CDR2 is YYNGEE. The ends lost 4 bases at V and 4 bases at J; junction bases unmatched: 5. The CDR3 is 14 residues long. CDR3 in DNA: TGTGCCAGCAGCCCGACAGGGGGGGTCTATGGCTACACCTTC. As protein: CASSPTGGVYGYTF.

The chain employs TRBV10-3 and TRBJ2-2; TRBD2 is a possible D gene (6 bases). Trimming took off 7 bases at V and 7 bases at J, with 25 bases between the two ends. This CDR3 spans 17 amino acids. The V gene's germline CDR1 is ENHRY and CDR2 SYGVKD. Written as DNA, the CDR3 is TGTGCCATCATGAAGCGGGCAGGGAATTATCAAGACGGGGAGCTGTTTTTT. The encoded protein is CAIMKRAGNYQDGELFF.

V and J are TRBV5-1 and TRBJ2-1; 13 bases align to TRBD2. CDR1 and CDR2 from the germline V gene are SGHRS and YFSETQ. V lost 6 bases, J lost 6 bases, and 6 bases stayed unmatched. The CDR3 totals 15 residues. Written as DNA, the CDR3 is TGCGCCAGCAAGGGGGGACTAGCGGGGATCAATGAGCAGTTCTTC. It translates to CASKGGLAGINEQFF.

This clonotype has ten or more counts. J is TRBJ2-7 and V is TRBV10-3, with 11 bases matching TRBD1. This CDR3 is built from 16 residues. CDR1 and CDR2 from the germline V gene are ENHRY and SYGVKD. Germline trimming cut 3 bases from V and 4 bases from J; bases unmatched to any gene: 8. CDR3 in DNA: TGTGCCATCAGTGACTTCGGCGGGACAGGGGGATACGAGCAGTACTTC. It encodes CAISDFGGTGGYEQYF.

This clonotype was seen ten or more times. The chain joins TRBV27 to TRBJ2-7; D gene uncertain. This CDR3 has 13 amino acids. V was clipped by 4 bases and J by 6 bases, with 13 bases between them. Germline lookup yields CDR1 MNHEY and CDR2 SMNVEV (reference sequence). DNA of the CDR3: TGTGCCAGCAGTTCCCTCGTATCCGTCGAGCAGTACTTC. Residues: CASSSLVSVEQYF.

The chain links TRBV19 to TRBJ1-4; 7 bases align to TRBD1. Germline trimming cut 4 bases from V and 10 bases from J; bases unmatched to any gene: 9. This CDR3 comprises 14 residues. Germline-derived CDR1 and CDR2 are LNHDA and SQIVND (reference sequence). The CDR3 bases are TGTGCCAGTAGTACCGACAGGGCGAACGGAAAACTGTTTTTT. Encoded protein: CASSTDRANGKLFF.

This clonotype was found many times. The J gene is TRBJ2-7, the V gene TRBV29-1; D might be TRBD1 or TRBD2, each matching 5 bases. Germline V lookup: CDR1 SQVTM, CDR2 ANQGSEA. With 4 bases removed from V and 4 bases from J, the gap between germline ends came to 8 bases. The CDR3 sequence is 11 residues long. The CDR3 loop is CSVAWGYEQYF. CDR3 coding DNA: TGCAGCGTTGCTTGGGGGTACGAGCAGTACTTC.

The rearrangement uses TRBV5-1 and TRBJ2-2, with D possibly TRBD1 on 5 matching bases. The CDR3 covers 18 residues. Germline CDR1 is SGHRS and CDR2 is YFSETQ. Trimming pared 1 base from V and 5 bases from J, leaving 21 bases between. The CDR3 protein is CASSLWGLFDEGTGELFF. CDR3 DNA: TGCGCCAGCAGCTTGTGGGGCCTTTTCGACGAAGGGACCGGGGAGCTGTTTTTT.

This clonotype turned up a few times. In nucleotides, the CDR3 is TGTGCCAGTCGGAACCCAGCCTCTGGGGCCAACGTCCTGACTTTC. Translating it yields CASRNPASGANVLTF. The rearrangement links TRBV19 to TRBJ2-6; D gene unclear. The CDR3 consists of 15 residues. The germline gives CDR1 LNHDA, CDR2 SQIVND (reference sequence). V shed 8 bases and J shed 0 bases, with 11 bases lying between them.

V and J are TRBV27 and TRBJ2-2, with 8 nucleotides matching TRBD2. The V segment lost 1 base and the J segment 4 bases; nucleotides outside the gene matches: 5. The germline V gene encodes CDR1 MNHEY and CDR2 SMNVEV (reference sequence). This CDR3 has 16 residues. CDR3 region: CASSLYSGVRTGELFF. CDR3 coding DNA: TGTGCCAGCAGTTTATATAGCGGGGTGCGCACCGGGGAGCTGTTTTTT.

On this clonotype itself: A read error may be the cause here, since a much bigger clone is one base away. The chain has TRBV28 and TRBJ2-1; TRBD2 aligns across 8 bases. Judging by the DNA end, TRBJ2-5 fits better; the J call may be wrong. The germline V gene has CDR1 MDHEN and CDR2 SYDVKM. The CDR3 consists of 16 residues. DNA of the CDR3: TGTGCCAGCAGTTCGGGGGGGGCTGGGCCCCAAGAGACCCAGTACTTC. Protein product: CASSSGGAGPQETQYF.

This sequence joins TRBV9 and TRBJ2-1, with D tentatively TRBD2 (6 bases). Matching the DNA end better, TRBJ2-5 makes the J call doubtful. This CDR3 comprises 17 residues. CDR1 is SGDLS and CDR2 is YYNGEE in the germline V gene. CDR3 loop: CASSPPPREWTEETQYF. CDR3 nucleotide sequence: TGTGCCAGCAGCCCCCCCCCCCGGGAGTGGACTGAGGAGACCCAGTACTTC.

This clonotype was observed a handful of times. This chain joins TRBV6-1 and TRBJ2-3, with a weak D call TRBD2 (6 bases). Trimming shortened V by 6 bases and J by 5 bases, and 15 bases separated the two germline ends. The CDR3 is 14 residues long. CDR1 MNHNS and CDR2 SASEGT come from the germline V gene. The DNA of the CDR3 is TGTGCCAGCAGCCGGGACTGGCATATAGATACGCAGTATTTT. Translating it yields CASSRDWHIDTQYF.

This chain joins TRBV6-1 and TRBJ2-4; unclear D gene. The germline gives CDR1 MNHNS, CDR2 SASEGT. The germline V and J ends were trimmed by 4 bases and 1 base, with 5 bases remaining between them. The CDR3 loop spans 13 amino acids. This chain's CDR3 is CASSVGAKNIQYF. The CDR3 coding sequence is TGTGCCAGCAGTGTAGGGGCCAAAAACATTCAGTACTTC.

This clonotype was detected many times. The chain has TRBV6-2 or TRBV6-3 and TRBJ2-7; 8 positions match TRBD1. Germline assignment: CDR1 MNHEY and CDR2 SVGEGT. V lost 7 bases, J lost 4 bases, and 12 bases stayed unmatched. The length of the CDR3 is 15 residues. CDR3 in amino acids: CASTPIQGARYEQYF. The DNA for the CDR3 is TGTGCCAGCACCCCAATTCAGGGGGCGCGTTACGAGCAGTACTTC.

This clonotype has at least ten counts. The chain employs TRBV6-1 and TRBJ1-1; no reliable D call. V was trimmed by 9 bases and J by 1 base, leaving 12 bases between them. Germline V gene lookup returns CDR1 MNHNS and CDR2 SASEGT. The CDR3 runs to 13 residues. DNA for the CDR3: TGTGCCAGTAAGAGAGGGAAGAACACTGAAGCTTTCTTT. Its protein is CASKRGKNTEAFF.

The V call is TRBV12-3 or TRBV12-4, the J call TRBJ1-2, with D tentatively TRBD1 (5 bases). The CDR3 is 11 amino acids. Trimming took 7 bases from V and 8 from J, leaving 11 bases between them. CDR3 sequence: CASNLRTGYTF. For the CDR3, the DNA is TGTGCCAGCAACCTACGGACAGGCTACACCTTC.

The gene calls are TRBV20-1 and TRBJ1-1; D gene unclear. CDR1 DFQATT and CDR2 SNEGSKA come from the germline V gene (reference sequence). The CDR3 totals 12 residues. CDR3 loop: CRAGEGGTEAFF. In DNA, the CDR3 is TGCAGGGCGGGCGAGGGAGGCACTGAAGCTTTCTTT.

This clonotype was picked up many times. The rearrangement uses TRBV6-1 and TRBJ1-2; D possibly corresponds to TRBD1 (5 bases). Germline assignment: CDR1 MNHNS and CDR2 SASEGT. The CDR3 extends over 15 amino acids. V lost 2 bases to trimming and J lost 4 bases, with 14 bases between them. The CDR3 protein is CASSERGQKFYGYTF. DNA of the CDR3: TGTGCCAGCAGTGAAAGGGGTCAGAAATTCTATGGCTACACCTTC.

On this clonotype: This sequence may be a read error, since a much larger clone differs from it by one base. V gene TRBV30 combines with J gene TRBJ1-1, with unresolved D. Germline V CDR1 and CDR2: GTSNPN, SVGIG (reference sequence). The length of the CDR3 is 12 residues. The CDR3 nucleotides are TGTGGCTGGAAGGTTTTGAACACTGAAGCTTTCTTT. Its protein product is CGWKVLNTEAFF. Full variable domain (rest looked up from reference TRBV30 and TRBJ1-1): SQTIHQWPATLVQPVGSPLSLECTVEGTSNPNLYWYRQAAGRGLQLLFYSVGIGQISSEVPQNLSASRPQDRQFILSSKKLLLSDSGFYLCGWKVLNTEAFFGQGTRLTVV.

At least ten counts were recorded for this clonotype. This chain joins TRBV20-1 and TRBJ2-7, with 9 bases that match TRBD1. The CDR3 contains 17 residues. The germline CDR1 and CDR2 sequences are DFQATT and SNEGSKA (reference sequence). V lost 1 base to trimming and J lost 0 bases; unmatched junction nucleotides: 10. The CDR3 here is CSARAPDRGTYSYEQYF. CDR3 sequence (DNA): TGCAGTGCTAGAGCCCCGGACAGGGGAACCTACTCCTACGAGCAGTACTTC.

The chain is built from TRBV18 and TRBJ2-7, with 7 bases that match TRBD1. The CDR3 runs 14 residues. V was clipped by 5 bases and J by 3 bases; unmatched bases: 7. CDR1 KGHSH and CDR2 LQKENI come from the germline V gene. CDR3: CASSEDRGRYEQYF. In DNA, the CDR3 is TGTGCCAGCTCAGAGGATAGGGGGCGCTACGAGCAGTACTTC. The full variable domain, rest sourced from reference TRBV18 and TRBJ2-7, is NAGVMQNPRHLVRRRGQEARLRCSPMKGHSHVYWYRQLPEEGLKFMVYLQKENIIDESGMPKERFSAEFPKEGPSILRIQQVVRGDSAAYFCASSEDRGRYEQYFGPGTRLTVT.